This TCR beta chain was sequenced during a study of identical twins. Study-level findings and limits: Models underestimated TCR alpha sharing (out-of-frame) in monozygotic twins.

Comment on this clonotype: Its target is not known.

The trim removed 0 bases at V and 6 bases at J, leaving 8 bases unmatched. Germline loops: CDR1 MNHEY, CDR2 SVGAGI. The CDR3 extends over 16 amino acids. TCRdb itself ran the 5' RACE reads through MiXCR, one entry per CDR3 protein. Among hundreds of thousands of distinct CDR3 sequences listed, around a sixth were seen once. This sample was also put to use in a study of T cells expressing NK-cell markers. As that report states: In sorted CD3+CD56+NKG2C+, CD3+CD56+NKG2C- and CD3+CD56-NKG2C+ T cells, TCR beta repertoires were obtained.

The chain combines TRBV6-5 with TRBJ2-1, with 7 bases lining up with TRBD2. Sample: PBMCs. This sequence was found in a woman aged 18 to 35 in good health. The CDR3 DNA is TGTGCCAGCAGTTACTCAGGCAAGACGGGGGGCAATGAGCAGTTCTTC. It specifies CASSYSGKTGGNEQFF.